Following are 12 T cell receptor beta chains from one sample sequenced in a study of T-cell reconstitution after alpha-beta-depleted transplantation in children. Molecular barcoding with unique molecular identifiers was used for the TCRbeta library. TCRdb called the PCR reads again in MiXCR, with one record for every CDR3 protein. The data hold about 580,000 distinct CDR3 sequences, with roughly 23% observed a single time. Sample: PBMCs, mostly from graft donor cells, taken 360 days after TCRalphabeta/CD19-depleted stem cell transplant. The origin of the receptors is a boy under two years old who had a stem cell transplant for acute myeloid leukemia, so the T cells may come from the graft donor.

This clonotype was observed a few times. V usage is TRBV29-1 and J usage is TRBJ1-1; 10 bases match TRBD1. The CDR3 sequence is 17 residues long. Losses at the gene ends were 0 bases for V and 3 bases for J; bases not matched to a gene: 10. The germline CDR1 and CDR2 sequences are SQVTM and ANQGSEA. CDR3: CSVEEWDRGYSYTEAFF. CDR3 sequence (DNA): TGCAGCGTTGAAGAATGGGACAGGGGATACTCCTACACTGAAGCTTTCTTT.

This clonotype was recorded many times. The chain carries TRBV20-1 and TRBJ2-3; the D gene is possibly TRBD2 (5 bases). CDR3 length equals 12 residues. V was pared by 2 bases and J by 4 bases, with 7 bases between. Germline V lookup: CDR1 DFQATT, CDR2 SNEGSKA (reference sequence). CDR3 amino acids: CSARLAPDTQYF. In DNA, the CDR3 is TGCAGTGCTAGACTAGCCCCAGATACGCAGTATTTT.

This chain links TRBV11-2 with TRBJ2-7, with 13 bases fitting TRBD2. CDR3 length equals 15 residues. Trimming at V came to 4 bases and at J to 5 bases, leaving 5 bases not matched to a gene. The germline V gene has CDR1 SGHAT and CDR2 FQNNGV. The CDR3 loop reads CASSYTGLAGDEQYV. The CDR3 nucleotides are TGTGCCAGCAGCTACACCGGACTAGCGGGGGACGAGCAGTACGTC.

The CDR3 bases are TGTGCCAGCAGCTTACAGCCAGGGAGAGAGACCCAGTACTTC. Protein: CASSLQPGRETQYF. The rearrangement joins TRBV7-8 to TRBJ2-5; D assignment may be TRBD1 or TRBD2 (5 bases each). V was clipped by 2 bases and J by 4 bases, with 11 bases between them. The CDR3 is 14 amino acids. Germline V gives CDR1 SGHVS, CDR2 FQNEAQ.

This clonotype appeared many times. The chain is built from TRBV29-1 and TRBJ2-1; D remains ambiguous. Germline V CDR1 and CDR2: SQVTM, ANQGSEA. V lost 3 bases, J lost 0 bases, and 9 bases lay in between. The CDR3 spans 14 residues. CDR3 in amino acids: CSVDTERSYNEQFF. CDR3 sequence (DNA): TGCAGCGTTGACACGGAACGCTCCTACAATGAGCAGTTCTTC.

The table lists this clonotype with a few counts. V gene TRBV7-2 combines with J gene TRBJ2-5, with D perhaps TRBD2 (5 bases). The CDR3 sequence is 15 residues long. CDR1 and CDR2 (germline): SGHTA, FQGNSA. V was trimmed by 5 bases and J by 2 bases, leaving 15 bases between them. The CDR3 spells CASSRERTYQETQYF. DNA for the CDR3: TGTGCCAGCAGCCGAGAGAGGACTTATCAAGAGACCCAGTACTTC.

This clonotype was picked up many times. The V and J genes are TRBV6-5 and TRBJ2-1, with D uncertain. Germline V lookup: CDR1 MNHEY, CDR2 SVGAGI. CDR3 length: 16 amino acids. V lost 0 bases and J 6 bases, leaving 15 bases between the germline ends. The CDR3: CASSYSDTPPSNEQFF. In nucleotides, the CDR3 is TGTGCCAGCAGTTACTCGGATACACCCCCCTCCAATGAGCAGTTCTTC.

This clonotype was seen only a few times. The chain uses TRBV27 and TRBJ2-7, with TRBD2 identical over 8 bases. The CDR3 contains 16 residues. V lost 3 bases and J lost 0; bases outside the gene matches: 7. Germline assignment: CDR1 MNHEY and CDR2 SMNVEV (reference sequence). This chain's CDR3 is CASSLAGGPFSYEQYF. The CDR3 DNA reads TGTGCCAGCAGTTTGGCGGGGGGACCCTTCTCCTACGAGCAGTACTTC.

A few counts support this clonotype. The DNA of the CDR3 is TGCAGTGCTAGAGATCATGCAACGGGACAGGCATACTCGGAGCAGTACGTC. Amino acid sequence: CSARDHATGQAYSEQYV. This chain joins TRBV20-1 and TRBJ2-7, with 8 bases matching TRBD1. Germline V CDR1 and CDR2: DFQATT, SNEGSKA (reference sequence). This CDR3 is built from 17 residues. The V gene end was trimmed by 0 bases and the J gene end by 7 bases; junction bases not matched to a gene: 17.

The gene calls are TRBV5-1 and TRBJ1-2; weak D call: TRBD1 (5 bases). Per germline, CDR1 SGHRS and CDR2 YFSETQ. CDR3 size: 14 residues. The V and J ends lost 4 bases and 4 bases respectively, with 14 bases between them. CDR3 amino acids: CASSEGPLGYGYTF. The CDR3 DNA reads as TGCGCCAGCAGCGAGGGGCCCCTAGGCTATGGCTACACCTTC.

This clonotype was observed once. The chain combines TRBV11-2 with TRBJ1-2; TRBD1 is a possible D gene (5 bases). The germline V gene has CDR1 SGHAT and CDR2 FQNNGV. The CDR3 length is 17 residues. V lost 5 bases and J 5 bases, leaving 24 bases between the germline ends. The CDR3 nucleotides read TGTGCCAGCAGCCCGGAGATTGCAGCGGGACGGGCATATGGCTACACCTTC. Translated, it gives CASSPEIAAGRAYGYTF.

A word on this clonotype: Since no conserved phenylalanine or tryptophan closes the CDR3, a read error is the likely cause. In DNA form, the CDR3 reads TGTGCCAGCAGTTTGACAGGGACGTACACTGAAGCTTTCTGT. This translates into CASSLTGTYTEAFC. The rearrangement joins TRBV28 to TRBJ1-1; 7 bases map to TRBD1. The length of the CDR3 is 14 residues. The V gene end was trimmed by 3 bases and the J gene end by 3 bases; junction bases not matched to a gene: 4. Germline CDR1 MDHEN, CDR2 SYDVKM.